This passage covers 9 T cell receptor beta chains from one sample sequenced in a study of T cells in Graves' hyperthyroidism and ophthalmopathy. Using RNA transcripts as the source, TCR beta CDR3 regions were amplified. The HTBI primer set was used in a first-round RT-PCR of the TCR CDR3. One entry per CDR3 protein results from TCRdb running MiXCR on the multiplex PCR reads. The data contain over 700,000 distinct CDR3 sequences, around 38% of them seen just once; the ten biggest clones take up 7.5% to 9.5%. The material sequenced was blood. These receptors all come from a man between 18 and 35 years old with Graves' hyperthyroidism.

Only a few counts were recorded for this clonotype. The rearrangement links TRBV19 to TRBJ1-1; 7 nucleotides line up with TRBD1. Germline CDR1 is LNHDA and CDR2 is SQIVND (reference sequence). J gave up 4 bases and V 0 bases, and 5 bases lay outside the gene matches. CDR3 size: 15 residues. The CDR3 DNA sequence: TGTGCCAGTAGTATAGAGGAGACAGGGCCCACTGAAGCTTTCTTT. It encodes CASSIEETGPTEAFF.

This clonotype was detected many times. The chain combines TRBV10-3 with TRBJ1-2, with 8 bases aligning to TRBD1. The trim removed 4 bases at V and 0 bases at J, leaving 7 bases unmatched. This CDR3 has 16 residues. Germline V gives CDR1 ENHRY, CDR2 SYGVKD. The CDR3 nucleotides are TGTGCCATCAGTGGAACCGGGACAGGACCTAACTATGGCTACACCTTC. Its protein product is CAISGTGTGPNYGYTF.

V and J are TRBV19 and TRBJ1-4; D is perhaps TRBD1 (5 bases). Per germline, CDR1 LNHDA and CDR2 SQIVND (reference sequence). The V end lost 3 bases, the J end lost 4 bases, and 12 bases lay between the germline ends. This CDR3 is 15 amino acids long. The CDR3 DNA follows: TGTGCCAGTAGTATGCCGGGACGCCATAATGAAAAACTGTTTTTT. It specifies CASSMPGRHNEKLFF.

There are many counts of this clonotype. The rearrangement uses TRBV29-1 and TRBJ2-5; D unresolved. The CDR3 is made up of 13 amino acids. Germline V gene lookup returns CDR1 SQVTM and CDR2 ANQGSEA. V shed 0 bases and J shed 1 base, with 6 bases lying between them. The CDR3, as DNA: TGCAGCGTTGAAGACGGGCGCCAAGAGACCCAGTACTTC. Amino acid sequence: CSVEDGRQETQYF.

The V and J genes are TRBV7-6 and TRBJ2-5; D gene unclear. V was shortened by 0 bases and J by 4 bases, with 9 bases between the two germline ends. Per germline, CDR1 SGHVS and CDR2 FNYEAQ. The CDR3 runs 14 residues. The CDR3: CASSLAASRETQYF. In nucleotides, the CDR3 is TGTGCCAGCAGCTTAGCGGCCAGCAGAGAGACCCAGTACTTC.

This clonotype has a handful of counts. The DNA for the CDR3 is TGTGCCAGCAGCCAGAGCCACGAGCAGTACTTC. Its protein is CASSQSHEQYF. The chain has TRBV9 and TRBJ2-7; D call uncertain. The CDR3 spans 11 residues. Germline V gene sequence: CDR1 SGDLS, CDR2 YYNGEE. Trimming removed 4 bases from V and 5 bases from J, with 7 bases in between. The variable domain in full, completed from reference TRBV9 and TRBJ2-7, reads DSGVTQTPKHLITATGQRVTLRCSPRSGDLSVYWYQQSLDQGLQFLIQYYNGEERAKGNILERFSAQQFPDLHSELNLSSLELGDSALYFCASSQSHEQYFGPGTRLTVT.

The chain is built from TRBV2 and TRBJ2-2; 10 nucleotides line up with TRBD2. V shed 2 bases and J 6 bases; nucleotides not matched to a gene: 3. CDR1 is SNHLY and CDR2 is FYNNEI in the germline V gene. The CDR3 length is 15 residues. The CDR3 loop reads CASSEPSGSPGELFF. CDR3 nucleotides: TGTGCCAGCAGTGAACCTAGCGGGAGTCCCGGGGAGCTGTTTTTT.

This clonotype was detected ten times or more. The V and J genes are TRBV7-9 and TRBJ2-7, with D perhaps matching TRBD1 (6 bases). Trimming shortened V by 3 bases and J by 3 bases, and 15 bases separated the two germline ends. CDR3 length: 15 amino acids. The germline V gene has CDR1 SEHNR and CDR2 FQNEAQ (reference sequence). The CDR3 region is CASSFPLEGGYEQYF. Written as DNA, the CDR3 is TGTGCCAGCAGCTTCCCATTGGAAGGGGGCTACGAGCAGTACTTC.

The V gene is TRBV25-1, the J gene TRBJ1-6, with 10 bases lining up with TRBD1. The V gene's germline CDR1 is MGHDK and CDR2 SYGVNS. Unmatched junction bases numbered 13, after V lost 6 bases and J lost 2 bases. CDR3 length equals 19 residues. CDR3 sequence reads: CASSLGTGAFGTYNSPLHF. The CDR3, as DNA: TGTGCCAGCAGCCTCGGGACAGGGGCGTTTGGCACCTATAATTCACCCCTCCACTTT.